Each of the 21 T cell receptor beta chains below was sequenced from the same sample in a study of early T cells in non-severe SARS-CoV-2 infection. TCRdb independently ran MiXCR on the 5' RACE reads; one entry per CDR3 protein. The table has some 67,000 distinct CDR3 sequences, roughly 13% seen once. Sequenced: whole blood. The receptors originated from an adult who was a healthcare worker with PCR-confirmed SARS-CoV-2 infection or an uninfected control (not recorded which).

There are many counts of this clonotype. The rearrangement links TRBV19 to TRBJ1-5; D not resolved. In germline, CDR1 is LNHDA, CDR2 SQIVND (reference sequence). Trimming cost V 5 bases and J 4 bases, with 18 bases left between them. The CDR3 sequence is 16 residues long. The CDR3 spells CASSLNSPSRNQPQHF. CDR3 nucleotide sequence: TGTGCCAGTAGTTTAAACAGCCCTTCTAGGAATCAGCCCCAGCATTTT.

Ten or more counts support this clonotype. CDR3 protein: CASSLWGRGQPQHF. The CDR3 region has the DNA TGTGCCAGCAGCTTGTGGGGCAGAGGACAGCCCCAGCATTTT. This rearrangement joins TRBV5-8 to TRBJ1-5, with a tentative D call TRBD1 (5 bases). There are 14 residues in the CDR3. Per germline, CDR1 SGHTS and CDR2 YDEGEE. With 1 base removed from V and 7 bases from J, the gap between germline ends came to 12 bases.

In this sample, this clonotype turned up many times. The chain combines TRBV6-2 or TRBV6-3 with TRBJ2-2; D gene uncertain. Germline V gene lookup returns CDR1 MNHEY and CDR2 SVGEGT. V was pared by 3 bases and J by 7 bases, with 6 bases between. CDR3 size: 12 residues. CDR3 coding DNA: TGTGCCAGCAGTTATTTCGGCGGGGAGCTGTTTTTT. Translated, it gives CASSYFGGELFF.

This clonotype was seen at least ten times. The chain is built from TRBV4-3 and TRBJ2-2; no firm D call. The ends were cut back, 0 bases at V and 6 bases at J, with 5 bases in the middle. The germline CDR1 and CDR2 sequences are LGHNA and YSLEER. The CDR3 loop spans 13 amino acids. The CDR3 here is CASSQENPGELFF. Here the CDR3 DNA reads TGCGCCAGCAGCCAAGAAAATCCCGGGGAGCTGTTTTTT.

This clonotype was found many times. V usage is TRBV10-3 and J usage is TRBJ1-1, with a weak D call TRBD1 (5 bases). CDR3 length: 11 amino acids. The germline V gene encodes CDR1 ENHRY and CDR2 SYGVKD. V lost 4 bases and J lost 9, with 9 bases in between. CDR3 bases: TGTGCCATCAGTGCGACAGACCAAGCTTTCTTT. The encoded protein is CAISATDQAFF.

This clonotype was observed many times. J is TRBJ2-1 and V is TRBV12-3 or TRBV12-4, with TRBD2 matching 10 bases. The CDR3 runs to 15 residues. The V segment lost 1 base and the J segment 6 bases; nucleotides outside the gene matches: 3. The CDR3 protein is CASSLVSGGINEQFF. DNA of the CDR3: TGTGCCAGCAGTTTAGTTAGCGGGGGGATCAATGAGCAGTTCTTC.

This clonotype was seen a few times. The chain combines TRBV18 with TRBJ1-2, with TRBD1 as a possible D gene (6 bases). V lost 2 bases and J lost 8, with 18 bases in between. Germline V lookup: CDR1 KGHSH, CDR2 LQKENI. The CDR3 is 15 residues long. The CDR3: CASSPAVDSPWGYTF. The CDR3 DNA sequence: TGTGCCAGCTCACCAGCGGTGGACAGTCCGTGGGGCTACACCTTC.

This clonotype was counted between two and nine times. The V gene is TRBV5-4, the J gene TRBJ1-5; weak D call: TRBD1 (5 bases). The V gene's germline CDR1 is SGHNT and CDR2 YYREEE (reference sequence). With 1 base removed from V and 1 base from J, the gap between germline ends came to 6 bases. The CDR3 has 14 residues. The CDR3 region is CASSLWGSNQPQHF. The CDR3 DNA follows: TGTGCCAGCAGCTTGTGGGGGAGCAATCAGCCCCAGCATTTT.

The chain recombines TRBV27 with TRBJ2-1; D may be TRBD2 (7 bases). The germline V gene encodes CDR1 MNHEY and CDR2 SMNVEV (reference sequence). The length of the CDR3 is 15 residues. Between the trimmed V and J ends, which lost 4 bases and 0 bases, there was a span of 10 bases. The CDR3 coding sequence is TGTGCCAGCAGTTGGGAGGGACACTCCTACAATGAGCAGTTCTTC. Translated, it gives CASSWEGHSYNEQFF.

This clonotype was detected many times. Here the CDR3 reads CASSLVYGDSSPLHF. CDR3 in DNA: TGTGCCAGCAGCTTAGTGTACGGTGATTCTTCACCCCTCCACTTT. The chain is built from TRBV7-6 and TRBJ1-6; D remains ambiguous. This CDR3 contains 15 residues. Germline CDR1 reads SGHVS; CDR2 reads FNYEAQ. Trimming left V 1 base short and J 9 bases short, with 13 bases between.

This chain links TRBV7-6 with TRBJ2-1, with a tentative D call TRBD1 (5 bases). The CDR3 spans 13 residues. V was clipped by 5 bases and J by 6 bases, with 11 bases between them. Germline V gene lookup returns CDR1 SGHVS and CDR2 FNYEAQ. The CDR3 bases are TGTGCCAGCAGCCCTGGACACCCCAATGAGCAGTTCTTC. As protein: CASSPGHPNEQFF.

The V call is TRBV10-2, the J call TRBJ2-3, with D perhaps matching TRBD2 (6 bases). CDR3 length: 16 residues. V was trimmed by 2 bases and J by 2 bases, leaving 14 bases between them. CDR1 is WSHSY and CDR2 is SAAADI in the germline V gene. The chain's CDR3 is CASSEGIAVPTDTQYF. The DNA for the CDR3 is TGCGCCAGCAGTGAGGGAATAGCGGTCCCCACAGATACGCAGTATTTT.

The CDR3 DNA follows: TGTGCCAGCAGCCCCGGTGGGGTCCGGAATGAAAAACTGTTTTTT. Residues: CASSPGGVRNEKLFF. The rearrangement links TRBV12-3 or TRBV12-4 to TRBJ1-4, with unresolved D. The CDR3 totals 15 residues. V lost 6 bases and J lost 5, with 16 bases in between.

CDR3 region: CASSYLDTQYF. In DNA form, the CDR3 reads TGTGCCAGCAGTTACTTGGATACGCAGTATTTT. V is TRBV6-1 and J is TRBJ2-3; D unclear. Trimming pared 5 bases from V and 6 bases from J, leaving 6 bases between. The CDR3 has 11 amino acids. From germline, CDR1 is MNHNS and CDR2 SASEGT.

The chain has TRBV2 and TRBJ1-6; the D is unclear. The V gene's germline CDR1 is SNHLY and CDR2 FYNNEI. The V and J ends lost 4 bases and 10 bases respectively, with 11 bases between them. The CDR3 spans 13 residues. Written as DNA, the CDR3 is TGTGCCAGCAGTGGCCAGGCCAGCTCACCCCTCCACTTT. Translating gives CASSGQASSPLHF. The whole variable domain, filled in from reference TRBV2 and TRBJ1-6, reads EPEVTQTPSHQVTQMGQEVILRCVPISNHLYFYWYRQILGQKVEFLVSFYNNEISEKSEIFDDQFSVERPDGSNFTLKIRSTKLEDSAMYFCASSGQASSPLHFGNGTRLTVT.

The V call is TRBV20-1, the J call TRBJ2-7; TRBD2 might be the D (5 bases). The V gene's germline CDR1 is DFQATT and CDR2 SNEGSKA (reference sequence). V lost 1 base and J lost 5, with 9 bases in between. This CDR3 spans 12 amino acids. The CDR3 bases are TGCAGTGCTAGAGGGCCCGGGGACGAGCAGTACTTC. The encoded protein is CSARGPGDEQYF.

The CDR3 DNA is TGTGCCAGCGATAGAACCCTCCGCGAATGGACCCAGTACTTC. Translating gives CASDRTLREWTQYF. J is TRBJ2-5 and V is TRBV6-2 or TRBV6-3; D unresolved. CDR3 size: 14 residues. V shed 8 bases and J shed 7 bases, with 20 bases lying between them. Germline loops: CDR1 MNHEY, CDR2 SVGEGT.

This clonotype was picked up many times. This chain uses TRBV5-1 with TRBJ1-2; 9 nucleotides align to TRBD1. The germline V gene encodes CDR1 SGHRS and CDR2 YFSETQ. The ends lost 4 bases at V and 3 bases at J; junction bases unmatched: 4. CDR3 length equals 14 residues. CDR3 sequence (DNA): TGCGCCAGCAGCAAGGACAGGGGCGACTATGGCTACACCTTC. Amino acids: CASSKDRGDYGYTF.

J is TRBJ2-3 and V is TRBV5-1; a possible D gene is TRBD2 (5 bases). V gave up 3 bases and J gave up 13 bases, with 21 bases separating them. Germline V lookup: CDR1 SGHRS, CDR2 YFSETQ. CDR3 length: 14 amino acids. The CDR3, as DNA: TGCGCCAGCAGCTCCCCGACCCACCGGGGAAGCAAGTATTTT. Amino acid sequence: CASSSPTHRGSKYF.

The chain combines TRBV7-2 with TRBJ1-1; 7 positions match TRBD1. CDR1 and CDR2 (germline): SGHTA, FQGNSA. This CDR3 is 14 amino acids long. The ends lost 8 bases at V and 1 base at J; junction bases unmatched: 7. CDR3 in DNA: TGTGCCAGCCGACAGGGACTAAGGAACACTGAAGCTTTCTTT. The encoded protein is CASRQGLRNTEAFF.

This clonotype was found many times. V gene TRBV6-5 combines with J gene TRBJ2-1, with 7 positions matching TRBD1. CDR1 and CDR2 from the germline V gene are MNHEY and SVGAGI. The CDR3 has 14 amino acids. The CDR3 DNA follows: TGTGCATCAAGGGGGCTCCCCTCTAGAAATGAGCAGTTCTTC. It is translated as CASRGLPSRNEQFF.